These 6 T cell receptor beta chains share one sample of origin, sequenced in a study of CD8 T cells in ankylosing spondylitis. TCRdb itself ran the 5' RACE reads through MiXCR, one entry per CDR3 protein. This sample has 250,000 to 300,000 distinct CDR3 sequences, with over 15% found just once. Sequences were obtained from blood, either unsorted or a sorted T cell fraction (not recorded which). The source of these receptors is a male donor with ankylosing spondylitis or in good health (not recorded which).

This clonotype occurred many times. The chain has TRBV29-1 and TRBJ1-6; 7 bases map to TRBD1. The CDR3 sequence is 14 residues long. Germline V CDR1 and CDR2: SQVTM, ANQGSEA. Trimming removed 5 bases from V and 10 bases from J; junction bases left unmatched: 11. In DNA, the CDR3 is TGCAGCGTTCTTGAGGACAGGATAGGGTCACCCCTCCACTTT. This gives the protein CSVLEDRIGSPLHF.

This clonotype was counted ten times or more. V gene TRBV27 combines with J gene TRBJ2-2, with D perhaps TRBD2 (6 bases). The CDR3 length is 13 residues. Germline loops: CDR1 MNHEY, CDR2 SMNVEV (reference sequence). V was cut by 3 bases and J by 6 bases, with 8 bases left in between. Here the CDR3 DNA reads TGTGCCAGCAGTTTGGGGGGACCCGGGGAGCTGTTTTTT. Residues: CASSLGGPGELFF.

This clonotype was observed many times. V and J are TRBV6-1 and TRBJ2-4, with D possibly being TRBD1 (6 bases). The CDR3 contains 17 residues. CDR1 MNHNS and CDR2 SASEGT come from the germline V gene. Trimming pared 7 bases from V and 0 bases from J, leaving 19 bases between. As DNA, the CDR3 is TGTGCCAGCACGCGGTTGGGGGCCGGCCTAGCCAAAAACATTCAGTACTTC. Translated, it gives CASTRLGAGLAKNIQYF.

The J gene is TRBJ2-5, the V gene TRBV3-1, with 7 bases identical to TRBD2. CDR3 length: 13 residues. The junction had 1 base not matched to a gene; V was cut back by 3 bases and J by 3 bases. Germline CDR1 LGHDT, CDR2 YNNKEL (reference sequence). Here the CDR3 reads CASSQREKETQYF. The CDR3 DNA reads TGTGCCAGCAGCCAGCGGGAGAAAGAGACCCAGTACTTC.

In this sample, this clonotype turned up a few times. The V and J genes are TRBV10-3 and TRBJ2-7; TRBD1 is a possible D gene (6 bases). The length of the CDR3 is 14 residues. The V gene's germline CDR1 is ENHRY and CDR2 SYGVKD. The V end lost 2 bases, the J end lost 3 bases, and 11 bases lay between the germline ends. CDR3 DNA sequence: TGTGCCATCAGTGAGACAGGGTCAAACTACGAGCAGTACTTC. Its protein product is CAISETGSNYEQYF.

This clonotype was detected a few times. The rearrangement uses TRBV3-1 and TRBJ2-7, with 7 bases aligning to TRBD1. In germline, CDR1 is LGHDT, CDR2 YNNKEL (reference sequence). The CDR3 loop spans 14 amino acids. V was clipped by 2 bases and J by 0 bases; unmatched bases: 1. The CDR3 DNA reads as TGTGCCAGCAGCCAAACAGGGGCCTCCTACGAGCAGTACTTC. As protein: CASSQTGASYEQYF.